The text below deals with one TCR beta chain. The data are from a study of shared clonotypes between healthy human individuals. CDR3 length equals 13 residues. V was trimmed by 5 bases and J by 6 bases, leaving 11 bases between them. Per the germline V gene, CDR1 is LNHNV and CDR2 is YYDKDF (reference sequence). Profiled with immunoSEQ multiplex PCR; TCRdb holds only in-frame clones, not every one. Counted here are some 500,000 clones, more than 95% occurring once; the ten biggest clones make up about 0.067%. The J gene is TRBJ2-1, the V gene TRBV15; unclear D gene. The sample consisted of naive CD4+ T cells sorted from blood. Subset denoted: CD45RA+ positively selected. This receptor was obtained from a woman aged 25-40 years in good health. This CDR3 reads CATSVRQFNEQFF. CDR3 sequence (DNA): TGTGCCACCAGCGTGAGGCAGTTCAATGAGCAGTTCTTC.